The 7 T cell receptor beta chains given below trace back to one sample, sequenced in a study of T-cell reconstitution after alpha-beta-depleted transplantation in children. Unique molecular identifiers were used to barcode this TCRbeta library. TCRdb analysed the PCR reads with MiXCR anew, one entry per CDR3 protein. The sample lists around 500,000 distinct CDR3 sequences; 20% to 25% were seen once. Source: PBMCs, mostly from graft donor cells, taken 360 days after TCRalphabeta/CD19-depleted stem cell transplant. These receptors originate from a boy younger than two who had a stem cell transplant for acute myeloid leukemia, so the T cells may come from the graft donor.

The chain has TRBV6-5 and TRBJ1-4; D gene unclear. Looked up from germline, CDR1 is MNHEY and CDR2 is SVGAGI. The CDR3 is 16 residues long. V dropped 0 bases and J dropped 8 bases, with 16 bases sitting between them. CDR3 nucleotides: TGTGCCAGCAGTTACTCGCAGATACGAGGCGGAGAAAAACTGTTTTTT. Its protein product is CASSYSQIRGGEKLFF.

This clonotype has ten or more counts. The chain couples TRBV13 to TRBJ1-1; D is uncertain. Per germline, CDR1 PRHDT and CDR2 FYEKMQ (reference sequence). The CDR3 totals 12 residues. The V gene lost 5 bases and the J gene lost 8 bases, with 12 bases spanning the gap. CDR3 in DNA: TGTGCCAGCAGCAAGGGCCGGCTAGAAGCTTTCTTT. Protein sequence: CASSKGRLEAFF.

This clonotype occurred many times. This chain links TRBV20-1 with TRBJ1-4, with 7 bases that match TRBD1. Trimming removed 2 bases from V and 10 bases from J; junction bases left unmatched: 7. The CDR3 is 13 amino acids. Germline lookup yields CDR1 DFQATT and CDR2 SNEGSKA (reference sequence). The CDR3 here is CSARRGTAAKLFF. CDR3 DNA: TGCAGTGCTAGAAGAGGGACAGCGGCAAAACTGTTTTTT.

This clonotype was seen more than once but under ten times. Here the CDR3 reads CASSQLTSGEQYF. Written as DNA, the CDR3 is TGTGCCAGCAGTCAACTAACCTCGGGCGAGCAGTACTTC. This sequence joins TRBV6-2 or TRBV6-3 and TRBJ2-7; D not resolved. The CDR3 is 13 amino acids. The V and J ends lost 5 bases and 6 bases respectively, with 14 bases between them. Germline-derived CDR1 and CDR2 are MNHEY and SVGEGT.

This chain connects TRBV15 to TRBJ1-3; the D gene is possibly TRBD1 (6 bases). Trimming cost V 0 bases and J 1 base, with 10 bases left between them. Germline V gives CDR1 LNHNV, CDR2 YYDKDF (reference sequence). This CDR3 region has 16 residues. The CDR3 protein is CATSRDRGTSGNTIYF. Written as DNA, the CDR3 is TGTGCCACCAGCAGAGATCGTGGGACATCTGGAAACACCATATATTTT.

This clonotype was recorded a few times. Here the CDR3 reads CASSDSIPLGTEAFF. Written as DNA, the CDR3 is TGTGCCAGCAGTGACTCGATACCTTTGGGGACTGAAGCTTTCTTT. This rearrangement joins TRBV6-4 to TRBJ1-1; D remains unclear. Trimming left V 0 bases short and J 5 bases short, with 13 bases between. The CDR3 spans 15 residues. Germline-derived CDR1 and CDR2 are MRHNA and SNTAGT.

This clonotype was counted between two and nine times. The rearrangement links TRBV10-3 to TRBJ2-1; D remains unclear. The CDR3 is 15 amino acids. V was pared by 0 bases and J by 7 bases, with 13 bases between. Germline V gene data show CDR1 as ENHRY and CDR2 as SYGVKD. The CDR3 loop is CAISESELHSNEQFF. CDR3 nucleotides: TGTGCCATCAGTGAGTCGGAGCTACATTCTAATGAGCAGTTCTTC.